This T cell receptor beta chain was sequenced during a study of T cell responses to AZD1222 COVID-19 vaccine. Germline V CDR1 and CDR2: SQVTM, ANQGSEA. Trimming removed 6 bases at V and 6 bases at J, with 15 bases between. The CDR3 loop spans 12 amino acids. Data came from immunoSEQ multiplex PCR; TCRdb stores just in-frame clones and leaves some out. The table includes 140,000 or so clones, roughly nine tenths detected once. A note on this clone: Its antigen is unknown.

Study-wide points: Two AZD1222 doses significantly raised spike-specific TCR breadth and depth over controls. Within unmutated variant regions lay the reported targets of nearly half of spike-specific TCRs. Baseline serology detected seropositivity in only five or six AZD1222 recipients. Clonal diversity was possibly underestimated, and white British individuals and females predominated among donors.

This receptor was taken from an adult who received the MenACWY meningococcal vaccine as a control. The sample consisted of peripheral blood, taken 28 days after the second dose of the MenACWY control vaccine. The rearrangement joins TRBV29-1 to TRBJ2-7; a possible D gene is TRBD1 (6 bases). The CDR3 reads CSVKQGGGEQYF. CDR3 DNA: TGCAGCGTGAAACAGGGCGGTGGCGAGCAGTACTTC.